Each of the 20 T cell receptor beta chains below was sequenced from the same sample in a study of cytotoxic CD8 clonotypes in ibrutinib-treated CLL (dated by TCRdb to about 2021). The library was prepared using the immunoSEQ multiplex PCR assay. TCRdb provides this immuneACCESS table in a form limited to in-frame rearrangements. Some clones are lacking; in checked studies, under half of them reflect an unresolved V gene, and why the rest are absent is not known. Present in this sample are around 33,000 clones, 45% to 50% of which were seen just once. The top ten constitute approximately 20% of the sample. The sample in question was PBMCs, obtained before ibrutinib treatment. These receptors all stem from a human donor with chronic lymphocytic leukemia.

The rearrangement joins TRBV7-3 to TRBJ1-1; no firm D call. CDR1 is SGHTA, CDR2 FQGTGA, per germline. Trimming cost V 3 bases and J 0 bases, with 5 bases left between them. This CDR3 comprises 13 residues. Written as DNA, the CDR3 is TGTGCCAGCAGCTTTGCGGTGAACACTGAAGCTTTCTTT. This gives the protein CASSFAVNTEAFF. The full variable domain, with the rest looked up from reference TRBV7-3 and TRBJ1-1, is GAGVSQTPSNKVTEKGKYVELRCDPISGHTALYWYRQSLGQGPEFLIYFQGTGAADDSGLPNDRFFAVRPEGSVSTLKIQRTERGDSAVYLCASSFAVNTEAFFGQGTRLTVV.

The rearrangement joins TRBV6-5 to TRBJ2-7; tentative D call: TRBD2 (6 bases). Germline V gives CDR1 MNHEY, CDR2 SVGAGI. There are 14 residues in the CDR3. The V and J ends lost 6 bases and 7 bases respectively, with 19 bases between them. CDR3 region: CASRPQTRVGEQYF. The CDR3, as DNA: TGTGCCAGCAGACCCCAGACTAGAGTGGGAGAGCAGTACTTC.

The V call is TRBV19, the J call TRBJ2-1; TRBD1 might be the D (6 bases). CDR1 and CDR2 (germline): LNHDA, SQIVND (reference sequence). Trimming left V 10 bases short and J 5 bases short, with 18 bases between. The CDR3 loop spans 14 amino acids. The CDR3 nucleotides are TGTGCCACAGAAACTGGGGGCGCCCACAATGAGCAGTTCTTC. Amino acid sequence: CATETGGAHNEQFF.

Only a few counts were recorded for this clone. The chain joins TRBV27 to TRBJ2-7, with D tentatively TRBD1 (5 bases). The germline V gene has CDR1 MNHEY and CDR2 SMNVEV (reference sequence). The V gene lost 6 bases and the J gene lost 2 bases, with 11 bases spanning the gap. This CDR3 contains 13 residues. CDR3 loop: CASSRTTAYEQYF. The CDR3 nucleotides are TGTGCCAGCAGCCGCACGACAGCCTACGAGCAGTACTTC.

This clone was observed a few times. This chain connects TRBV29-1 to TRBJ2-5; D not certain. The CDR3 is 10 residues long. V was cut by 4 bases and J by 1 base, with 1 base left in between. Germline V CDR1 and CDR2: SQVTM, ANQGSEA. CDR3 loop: CSVAQETQYF. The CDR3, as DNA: TGCAGCGTTGCCCAAGAGACCCAGTACTTC. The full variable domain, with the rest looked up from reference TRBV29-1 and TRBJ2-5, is SAVISQKPSRDICQRGTSLTIQCQVDSQVTMMFWYRQQPGQSLTLIATANQGSEATYESGFVIDKFPISRPNLTFSTLTVSNMSPEDSSIYLCSVAQETQYFGPGTRLLVL.

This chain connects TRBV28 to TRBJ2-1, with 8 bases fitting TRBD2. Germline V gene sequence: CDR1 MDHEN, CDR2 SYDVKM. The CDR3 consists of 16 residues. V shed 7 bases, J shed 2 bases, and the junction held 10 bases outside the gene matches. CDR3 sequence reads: CASNTPGLVAYNEQFF. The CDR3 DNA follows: TGTGCCAGCAACACGCCGGGACTAGTGGCCTACAATGAGCAGTTCTTC.

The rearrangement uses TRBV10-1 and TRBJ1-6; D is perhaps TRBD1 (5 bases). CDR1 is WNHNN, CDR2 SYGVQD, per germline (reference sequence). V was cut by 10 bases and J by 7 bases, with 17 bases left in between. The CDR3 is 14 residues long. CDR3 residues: CANRTYRRNSPLHF. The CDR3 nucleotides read TGCGCCAACCGCACGTACAGGAGAAATTCACCCCTCCACTTT.

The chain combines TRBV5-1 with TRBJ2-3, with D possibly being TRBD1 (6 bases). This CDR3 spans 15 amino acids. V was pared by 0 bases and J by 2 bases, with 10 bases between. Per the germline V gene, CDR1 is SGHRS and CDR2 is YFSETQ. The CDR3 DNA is TGCGCCAGCAGCTTGGACGGGACACCCACAGATACGCAGTATTTT. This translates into CASSLDGTPTDTQYF. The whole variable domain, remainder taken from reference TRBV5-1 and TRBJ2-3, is KAGVTQTPRYLIKTRGQQVTLSCSPISGHRSVSWYQQTPGQGLQFLFEYFSETQRNKGNFPGRFSGRQFSNSRSEMNVSTLELGDSALYLCASSLDGTPTDTQYFGPGTRLTVL.

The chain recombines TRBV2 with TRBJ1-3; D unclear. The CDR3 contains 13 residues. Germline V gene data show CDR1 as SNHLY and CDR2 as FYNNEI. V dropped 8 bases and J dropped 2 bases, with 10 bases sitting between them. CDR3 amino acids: CASHMGTGNTIYF. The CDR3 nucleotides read TGTGCCAGCCATATGGGGACTGGAAACACCATATATTTT.

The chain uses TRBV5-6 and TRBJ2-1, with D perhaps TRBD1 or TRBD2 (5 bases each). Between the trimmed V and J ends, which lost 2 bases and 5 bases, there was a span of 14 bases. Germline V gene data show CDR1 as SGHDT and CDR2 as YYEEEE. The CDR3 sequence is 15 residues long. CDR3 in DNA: TGTGCCAGCAGCTTCGCGGATTTGGGGGACAATGAGCAGTTCTTC. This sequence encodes CASSFADLGDNEQFF.

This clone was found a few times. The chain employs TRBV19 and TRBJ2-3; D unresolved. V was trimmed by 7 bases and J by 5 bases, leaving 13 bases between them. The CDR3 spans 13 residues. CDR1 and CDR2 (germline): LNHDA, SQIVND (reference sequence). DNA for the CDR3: TGTGCCAGTAATTCCCCCCCTGAAGATACGCAGTATTTT. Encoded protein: CASNSPPEDTQYF.

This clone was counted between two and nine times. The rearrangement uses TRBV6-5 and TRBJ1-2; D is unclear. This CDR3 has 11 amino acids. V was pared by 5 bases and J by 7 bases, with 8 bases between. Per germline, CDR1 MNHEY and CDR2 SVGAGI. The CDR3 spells CASSGILGYTF. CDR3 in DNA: TGTGCCAGCAGTGGGATTCTTGGCTACACCTTC.

This chain's CDR3 is CASSSVAPELFF. CDR3 in DNA: TGTGCCAGCAGTTCAGTCGCCCCGGAGCTGTTTTTT. This chain uses TRBV6-6 with TRBJ2-2; no reliable D call. CDR3 length: 12 amino acids. Germline V gene lookup returns CDR1 MNHNY and CDR2 SVGAGI (reference sequence). The V end was cut by 4 bases, the J end by 10 bases, with 10 bases between.

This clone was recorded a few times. Here the CDR3 DNA reads TGTGCCAGCAGGGCGAAAGGTGCCTGGGGACAGGGTGCCTACAATGAGCAGTTCTTC. This translates into CASRAKGAWGQGAYNEQFF. The gene calls are TRBV7-9 and TRBJ2-1, with 9 bases fitting TRBD1. J lost 2 bases, V lost 6 bases, and 17 bases had no gene match. CDR3 length: 19 amino acids. Germline V gives CDR1 SEHNR, CDR2 FQNEAQ (reference sequence).

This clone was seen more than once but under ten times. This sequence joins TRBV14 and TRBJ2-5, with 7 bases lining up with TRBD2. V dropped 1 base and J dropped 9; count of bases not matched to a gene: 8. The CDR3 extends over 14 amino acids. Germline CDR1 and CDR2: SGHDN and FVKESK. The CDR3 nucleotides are TGTGCCAGCAGCCAAGCTCTAGCGGCGGAGGCCCAGTACTTC. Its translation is CASSQALAAEAQYF.

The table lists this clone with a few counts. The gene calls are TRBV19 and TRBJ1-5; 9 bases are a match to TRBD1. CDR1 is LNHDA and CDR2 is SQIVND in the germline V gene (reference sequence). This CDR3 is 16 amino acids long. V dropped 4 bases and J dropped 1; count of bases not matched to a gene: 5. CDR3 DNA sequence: TGTGCCAGTAGTAGGGGGACAGGGAGAAGCAATCAGCCCCAGCATTTT. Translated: CASSRGTGRSNQPQHF.

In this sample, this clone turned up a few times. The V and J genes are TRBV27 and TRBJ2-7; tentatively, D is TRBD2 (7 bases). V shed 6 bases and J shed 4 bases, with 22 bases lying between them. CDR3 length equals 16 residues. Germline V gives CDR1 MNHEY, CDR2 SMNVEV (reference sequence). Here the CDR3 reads CASSLRGGLSAYEQYF. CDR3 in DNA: TGTGCCAGCAGCCTGAGAGGGGGACTAAGCGCTTACGAGCAGTACTTC.

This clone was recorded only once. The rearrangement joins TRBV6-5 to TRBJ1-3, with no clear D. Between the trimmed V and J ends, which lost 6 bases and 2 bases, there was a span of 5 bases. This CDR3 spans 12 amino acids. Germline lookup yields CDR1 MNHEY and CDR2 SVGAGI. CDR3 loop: CASRGTGNTIYF. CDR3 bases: TGTGCCAGCAGAGGGACTGGAAACACCATATATTTT.

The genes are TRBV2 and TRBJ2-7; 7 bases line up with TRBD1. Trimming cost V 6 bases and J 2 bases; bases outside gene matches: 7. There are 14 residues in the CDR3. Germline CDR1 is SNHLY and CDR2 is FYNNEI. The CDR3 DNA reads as TGTGCCAGCAGGTCACAGGGGCCGGCCTACGAGCAGTACTTC. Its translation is CASRSQGPAYEQYF. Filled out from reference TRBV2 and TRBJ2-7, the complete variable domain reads EPEVTQTPSHQVTQMGQEVILRCVPISNHLYFYWYRQILGQKVEFLVSFYNNEISEKSEIFDDQFSVERPDGSNFTLKIRSTKLEDSAMYFCASRSQGPAYEQYFGPGTRLTVT.

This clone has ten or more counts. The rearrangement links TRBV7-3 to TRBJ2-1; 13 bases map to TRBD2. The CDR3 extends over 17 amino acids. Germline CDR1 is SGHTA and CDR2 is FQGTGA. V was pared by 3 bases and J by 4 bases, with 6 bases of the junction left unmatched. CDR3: CASSLRLAGGIYNEQFF. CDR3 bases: TGTGCCAGCAGCTTGCGACTAGCGGGGGGTATATACAATGAGCAGTTCTTC.